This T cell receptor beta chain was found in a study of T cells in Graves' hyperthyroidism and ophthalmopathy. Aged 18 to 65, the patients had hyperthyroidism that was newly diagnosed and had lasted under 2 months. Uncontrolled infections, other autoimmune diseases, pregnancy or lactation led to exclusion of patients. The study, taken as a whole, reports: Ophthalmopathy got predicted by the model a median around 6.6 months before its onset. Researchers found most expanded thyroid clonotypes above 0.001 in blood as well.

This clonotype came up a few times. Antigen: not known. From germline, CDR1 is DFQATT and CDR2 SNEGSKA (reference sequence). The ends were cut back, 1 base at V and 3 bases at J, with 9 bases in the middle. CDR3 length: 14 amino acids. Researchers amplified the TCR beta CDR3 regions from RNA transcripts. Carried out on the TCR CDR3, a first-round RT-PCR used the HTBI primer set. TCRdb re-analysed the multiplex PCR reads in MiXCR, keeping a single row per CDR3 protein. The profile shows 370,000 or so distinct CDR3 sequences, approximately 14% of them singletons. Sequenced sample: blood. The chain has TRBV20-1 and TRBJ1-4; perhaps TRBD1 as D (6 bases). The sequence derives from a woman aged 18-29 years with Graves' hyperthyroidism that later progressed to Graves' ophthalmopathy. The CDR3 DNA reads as TGCAGTGCTAGAGCAGGGGTGGCTAATGAAAAACTGTTTTTT. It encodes CSARAGVANEKLFF.